This T cell receptor (beta chain) is from a study of cytomegalovirus exposure and HLA in healthy donors. Assay used: immunoSEQ multiplex PCR; TCRdb lists only in-frame clones, some missing. The sample has fewer than 100,000 clones, approximately 91% seen once. The donors were part of the approximately 130-subject validation cohort, which stood apart from the roughly 700-subject first cohort. On this clone: Its antigen is unidentified.

Findings and limits, study-wide: The study labeled 150 to 200 TCR beta chains cytomegalovirus-associated. Most TCR sequences proved rare, with some public TCRs found in many donors.

V dropped 2 bases and J dropped 1; count of bases not matched to a gene: 4. The CDR3 has 16 amino acids. The germline V gene has CDR1 SGHAT and CDR2 FQNNGV. Sequencing used PBMCs. This sequence was found in a man under 40 in good health and CMV-seronegative. The chain joins TRBV11-2 to TRBJ2-3; TRBD2 matches 9 bases. In DNA, the CDR3 is TGTGCCAGCAGCTTAACAGCGGGGGGACGCACAGATACGCAGTATTTT. It codes for CASSLTAGGRTDTQYF.